A single sample is the source of the 17 T cell receptor beta chains below, sequenced in a study of vaccination and CD4 T cells after COVID-19. What these receptors recognize is not known. Researchers used the Oncomine TCR Beta short-read assay to sequence DNA from cultured CD4+ T cells. TCRdb recomputed calls from the PCR reads with MiXCR, one row per CDR3 protein. The sample consists of over 13,000 distinct CDR3 sequences, roughly 24% of them appearing once. Treatment reported: roughly 10-day PBMC culture with coronavirus spike peptide pools or control peptides (ViraFEST assay). This sample comprised CD4+ T cells from blood, cultured in vitro, obtained after SARS-CoV-2 vaccination. The receptors stem from a human donor who had recovered from COVID-19.

Judged by abundance, this clonotype is medium-sized. V is TRBV15 and J is TRBJ1-2, with a weak D call TRBD1 (5 bases). The germline gives CDR1 LNHNV, CDR2 YYDKDF (reference sequence). V dropped 1 base and J dropped 2 bases, with 17 bases sitting between them. There are 17 residues in the CDR3. CDR3 sequence: CATSRGSRSDSNYGYTF. Written as DNA, the CDR3 is TGTGCCACCAGCAGAGGAAGTCGGAGCGACAGCAACTATGGCTACACCTTC. Using reference TRBV15 and TRBJ1-2 for the parts outside the CDR3, the full variable domain is DAMVIQNPRYQVTQFGKPVTLSCSQTLNHNVMYWYQQKSSQAPKLLFHYYDKDFNNEADTPDNFQSRRPNTSFCFLDIRSPGLGDTAMYLCATSRGSRSDSNYGYTFGSGTRLTVV.

In its sample, this clonotype ranks as medium-sized (0.01 to 0.1%). The gene calls are TRBV4-1 and TRBJ1-6; D is uncertain. V lost 3 bases to trimming and J lost 6 bases, with 9 bases between them. CDR3 length: 14 amino acids. Germline values: CDR1 MGHRA, CDR2 YSYEKL. The CDR3 nucleotides are TGCGCCAGCAGCCAGCCACAGATTAATTCACCCCTCCACTTT. As protein: CASSQPQINSPLHF.

The V call is TRBV18, the J call TRBJ2-1; 15 bases align to TRBD2. The J segment lost 6 bases and the V segment lost 0 bases, leaving 3 bases of the junction unmatched. CDR3 length: 17 amino acids. Germline lookup yields CDR1 KGHSH and CDR2 LQKENI. The CDR3 loop is CASSPPGLAGGGNEQFF. As DNA, the CDR3 is TGTGCCAGCTCACCACCGGGACTAGCGGGAGGTGGCAATGAGCAGTTCTTC.

The V gene is TRBV5-4, the J gene TRBJ2-5, with TRBD2 matching 13 bases. Per germline, CDR1 SGHNT and CDR2 YYREEE (reference sequence). This CDR3 spans 17 amino acids. The trim removed 0 bases at V and 5 bases at J, leaving 7 bases unmatched. The CDR3 sequence: CASSLEVTSGRGETQYF. In nucleotides, the CDR3 is TGTGCCAGCAGCTTGGAAGTTACTAGCGGGAGGGGGGAGACCCAGTACTTC.

As to this clonotype: Mismatch with germline at one junction end may stem from a read error. The rearrangement uses TRBV5-1 and TRBJ2-3; TRBD2 matches 10 bases. Germline CDR1 reads SGHRS; CDR2 reads YFSETQ. CDR3 length: 15 amino acids. The CDR3 region has the DNA TGCGCCAGGAGCTCCCTTGGGACTAGCGCAGATACGCAGTATTTT. Translating gives CARSSLGTSADTQYF.

The genes are TRBV6-2 or TRBV6-3 and TRBJ1-3; possible D gene TRBD1, 5 bases. CDR1 MNHEY and CDR2 SVGEGT come from the germline V gene. V was pared by 4 bases and J by 0 bases, with 10 bases between. CDR3 size: 15 residues. This chain's CDR3 is CASSSGSASGNTIYF. CDR3 in DNA: TGTGCCAGCAGTTCAGGGTCGGCCTCTGGAAACACCATATATTTT.

This clonotype was recorded a few times. This chain links TRBV9 with TRBJ1-5; unclear D gene. Germline CDR1 is SGDLS and CDR2 is YYNGEE. Trimming took 4 bases from V and 4 from J, leaving 9 bases between them. The CDR3 extends over 13 amino acids. CDR3 nucleotide sequence: TGTGCCAGCAGCTTCGGGGATAATCAGCCCCAGCATTTT. Residues: CASSFGDNQPQHF.

A few counts support this clonotype. This rearrangement joins TRBV11-3 to TRBJ2-1; 9 bases align to TRBD2. Germline trimming cut 5 bases from V and 4 bases from J; bases unmatched to any gene: 3. The CDR3 totals 14 residues. CDR1 and CDR2 from the germline V gene are SGHNT and YENEEA. The CDR3 loop reads CASSLAGTYNEQFF. Here the CDR3 DNA reads TGTGCCAGCAGCCTAGCGGGAACTTACAATGAGCAGTTCTTC.

This chain links TRBV12-3 or TRBV12-4 with TRBJ2-3; 12 nucleotides align to TRBD2. V was pared by 3 bases and J by 2 bases, with 3 bases of the junction left unmatched. There are 16 residues in the CDR3. The CDR3 is CASSFWTSGITDTQYF. DNA for the CDR3: TGTGCCAGCAGTTTTTGGACTAGCGGGATCACAGATACGCAGTATTTT.

The chain is built from TRBV6-2 or TRBV6-3 and TRBJ2-3, with D possibly TRBD2 on 7 matching bases. Germline values: CDR1 MNHEY, CDR2 SVGEGT. Deletions cut 2 bases from V and 1 base from J, with 10 bases between. The CDR3 loop spans 15 amino acids. The CDR3 sequence: CASSYGGARTDTQYF. As DNA, the CDR3 is TGTGCCAGCAGTTACGGGGGGGCCCGCACAGATACGCAGTATTTT.

This clonotype was observed a few times. The rearrangement joins TRBV11-2 to TRBJ2-3; the match to TRBD2 covers 7 bases. Germline V lookup: CDR1 SGHAT, CDR2 FQNNGV. The CDR3 is 19 residues long. The J segment lost 2 bases and the V segment lost 6 bases, leaving 20 bases of the junction unmatched. The DNA of the CDR3 is TGTGCCAGCAGGCACCATCCCTTTGGTGGGGGGAGGGTCACAGATACGCAGTATTTT. Protein: CASRHHPFGGGRVTDTQYF.

This clonotype was detected only a few times. This chain joins TRBV12-3 or TRBV12-4 and TRBJ1-1; D gene uncertain. V was trimmed by 7 bases and J by 0 bases, leaving 12 bases between them. The CDR3 has 14 residues. The CDR3 region is CASTKQHMNTEAFF. The DNA for the CDR3 is TGTGCCAGCACTAAACAGCACATGAACACTGAAGCTTTCTTT.

This rearrangement joins TRBV28 to TRBJ2-3; D perhaps matches TRBD2 (6 bases). Trimming stripped 7 bases from V and 8 bases from J, with 13 bases between. Germline CDR1 and CDR2: MDHEN and SYDVKM. The CDR3 totals 12 residues. DNA of the CDR3: TGTGCCAGCAATGGCGGGGTATTTACGCAGTATTTT. Protein product: CASNGGVFTQYF.

The genes are TRBV19 and TRBJ1-1; 9 bases agree with TRBD1. The CDR3 loop spans 16 amino acids. The germline V gene has CDR1 LNHDA and CDR2 SQIVND (reference sequence). V lost 6 bases to trimming and J lost 4 bases; unmatched junction nucleotides: 12. CDR3 coding DNA: TGTGCCAGTAGAGCGACAGGGGGTTTTCGGGGCACTGAAGCTTTCTTT. Amino acid sequence: CASRATGGFRGTEAFF.

This rearrangement joins TRBV7-8 to TRBJ1-2; D is undetermined. The CDR3 is made up of 14 amino acids. V dropped 1 base and J dropped 5 bases, with 11 bases sitting between them. Per germline, CDR1 SGHVS and CDR2 FQNEAQ. CDR3 sequence (DNA): TGTGCCAGCAGCTTAGTCCGCGGCGGGTATGGCTACACCTTC. Amino acid sequence: CASSLVRGGYGYTF. Combining the CDR3 with reference TRBV7-8 and TRBJ1-2 gives the whole variable domain GAGVSQSPRYKVAKRGQDVALRCDPISGHVSLFWYQQALGQGPEFLTYFQNEAQLDKSGLPSDRFFAERPEGSVSTLKIQRTQQEDSAVYLCASSLVRGGYGYTFGSGTRLTVV.

The chain uses TRBV12-3 or TRBV12-4 and TRBJ1-2, with D possibly matching TRBD1 (6 bases). Trimming took 2 bases from V and 3 from J, leaving 7 bases between them. The CDR3 has 13 residues. The CDR3 spells CASSLTGYYGYTF. The DNA of the CDR3 is TGTGCCAGCAGTTTAACAGGGTACTATGGCTACACCTTC.

This chain connects TRBV4-1 to TRBJ1-3; D might be TRBD1 (5 bases). The CDR3 is 16 residues long. V dropped 2 bases and J dropped 2 bases, with 13 bases sitting between them. Germline V lookup: CDR1 MGHRA, CDR2 YSYEKL. CDR3 in amino acids: CASSQPKGKTGNTIYF. The CDR3 DNA sequence: TGCGCCAGCAGCCAACCGAAGGGGAAGACTGGAAACACCATATATTTT.